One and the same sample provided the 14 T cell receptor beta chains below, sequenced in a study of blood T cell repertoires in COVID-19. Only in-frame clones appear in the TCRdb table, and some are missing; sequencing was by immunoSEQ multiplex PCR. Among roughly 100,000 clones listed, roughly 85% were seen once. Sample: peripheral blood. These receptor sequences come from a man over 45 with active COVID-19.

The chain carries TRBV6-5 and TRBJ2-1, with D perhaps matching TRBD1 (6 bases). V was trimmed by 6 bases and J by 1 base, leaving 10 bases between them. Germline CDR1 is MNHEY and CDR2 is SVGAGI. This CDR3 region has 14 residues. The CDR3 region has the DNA TGTGCCAGCAGACAGGGACGTTCCTACAATGAGCAGTTCTTC. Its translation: CASRQGRSYNEQFF.

The CDR3: CASSTGHTYGYTF. Written as DNA, the CDR3 is TGTGCCAGCAGTACGGGACACACCTATGGCTACACCTTC. V and J are TRBV12-3 or TRBV12-4 and TRBJ1-2; D possibly corresponds to TRBD1 (6 bases). V gave up 5 bases and J gave up 4 bases, with 11 bases separating them. The CDR3 sequence is 13 residues long.

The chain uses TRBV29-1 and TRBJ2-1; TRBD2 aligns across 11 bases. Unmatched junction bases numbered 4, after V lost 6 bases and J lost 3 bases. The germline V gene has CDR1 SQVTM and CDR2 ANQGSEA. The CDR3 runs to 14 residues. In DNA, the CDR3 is TGCAGCGTAGAACTAGCGGGGGTCTACAATGAGCAGTTCTTC. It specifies CSVELAGVYNEQFF.

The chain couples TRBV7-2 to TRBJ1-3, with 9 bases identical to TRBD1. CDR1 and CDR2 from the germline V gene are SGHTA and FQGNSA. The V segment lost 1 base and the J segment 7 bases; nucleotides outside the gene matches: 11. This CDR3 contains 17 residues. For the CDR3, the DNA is TGTGCCAGCAGCTTAGTTCAGTGGGACAGGGCAGGGAACACCATATATTTT. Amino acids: CASSLVQWDRAGNTIYF.

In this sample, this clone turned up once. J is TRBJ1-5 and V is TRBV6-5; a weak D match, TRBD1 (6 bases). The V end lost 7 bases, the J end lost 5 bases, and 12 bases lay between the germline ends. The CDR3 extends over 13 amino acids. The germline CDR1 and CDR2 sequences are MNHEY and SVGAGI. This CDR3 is CASMWAGDQPQHF. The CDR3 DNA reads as TGTGCCAGCATGTGGGCAGGGGATCAGCCCCAGCATTTT.

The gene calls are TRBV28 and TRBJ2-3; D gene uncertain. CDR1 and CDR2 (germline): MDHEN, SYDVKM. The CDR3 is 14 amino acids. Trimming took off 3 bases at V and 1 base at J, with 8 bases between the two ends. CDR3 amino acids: CASSFLSGTDTQYF. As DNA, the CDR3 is TGTGCCAGCAGTTTTCTAAGCGGCACAGATACGCAGTATTTT.

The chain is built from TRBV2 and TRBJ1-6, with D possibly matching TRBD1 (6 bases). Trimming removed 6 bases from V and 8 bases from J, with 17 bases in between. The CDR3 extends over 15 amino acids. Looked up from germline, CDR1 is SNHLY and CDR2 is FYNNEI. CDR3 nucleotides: TGTGCCAGCAGGGTACTAACAGGGTGGGATTCACCCCTCCACTTT. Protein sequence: CASRVLTGWDSPLHF.

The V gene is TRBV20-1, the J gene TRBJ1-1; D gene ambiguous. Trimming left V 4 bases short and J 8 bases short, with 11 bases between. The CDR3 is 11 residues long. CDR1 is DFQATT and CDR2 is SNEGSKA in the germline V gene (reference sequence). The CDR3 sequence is CSAKLRVEAFF. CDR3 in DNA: TGCAGTGCTAAACTGAGGGTCGAAGCTTTCTTT.

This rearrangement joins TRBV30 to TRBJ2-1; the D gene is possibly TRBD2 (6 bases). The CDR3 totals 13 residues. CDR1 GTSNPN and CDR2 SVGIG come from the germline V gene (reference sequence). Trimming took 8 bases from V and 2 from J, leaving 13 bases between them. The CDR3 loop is CAHGGNAYNEQFF. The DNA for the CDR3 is TGTGCCCATGGGGGGAATGCCTACAATGAGCAGTTCTTC.

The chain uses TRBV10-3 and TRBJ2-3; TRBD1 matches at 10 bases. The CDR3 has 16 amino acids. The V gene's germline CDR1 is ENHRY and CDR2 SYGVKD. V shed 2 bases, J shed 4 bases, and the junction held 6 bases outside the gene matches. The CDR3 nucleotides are TGTGCCATCAGTGAGAGCGGGACAGGGGTCGCAGATACGCAGTATTTT. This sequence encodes CAISESGTGVADTQYF.

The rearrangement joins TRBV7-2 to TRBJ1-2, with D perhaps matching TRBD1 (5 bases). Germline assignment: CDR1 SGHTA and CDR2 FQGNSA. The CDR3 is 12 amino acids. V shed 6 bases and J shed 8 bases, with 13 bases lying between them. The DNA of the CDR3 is TGTGCCAGCAGTTCGGCGGCAGGGGGCTACACCTTC. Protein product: CASSSAAGGYTF.

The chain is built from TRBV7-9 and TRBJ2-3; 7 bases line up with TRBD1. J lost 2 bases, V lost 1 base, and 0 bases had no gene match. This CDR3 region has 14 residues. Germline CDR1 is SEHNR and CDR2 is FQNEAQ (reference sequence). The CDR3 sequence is CASSLEGATDTQYF. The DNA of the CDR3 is TGTGCCAGCAGCTTAGAGGGGGCCACAGATACGCAGTATTTT.

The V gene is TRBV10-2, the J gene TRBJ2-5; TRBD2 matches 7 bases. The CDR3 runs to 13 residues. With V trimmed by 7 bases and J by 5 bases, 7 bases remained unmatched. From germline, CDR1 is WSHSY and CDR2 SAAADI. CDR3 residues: CASNPSGVETQYF. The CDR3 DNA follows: TGCGCCAGCAATCCCAGCGGGGTGGAGACCCAGTACTTC.

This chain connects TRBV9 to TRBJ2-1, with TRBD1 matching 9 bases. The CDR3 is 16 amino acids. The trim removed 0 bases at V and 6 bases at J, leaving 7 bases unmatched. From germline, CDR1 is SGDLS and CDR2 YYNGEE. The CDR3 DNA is TGTGCCAGCAGCGTAGCTAGGGGACAGGGTGCCAATGAGCAGTTCTTC. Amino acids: CASSVARGQGANEQFF.